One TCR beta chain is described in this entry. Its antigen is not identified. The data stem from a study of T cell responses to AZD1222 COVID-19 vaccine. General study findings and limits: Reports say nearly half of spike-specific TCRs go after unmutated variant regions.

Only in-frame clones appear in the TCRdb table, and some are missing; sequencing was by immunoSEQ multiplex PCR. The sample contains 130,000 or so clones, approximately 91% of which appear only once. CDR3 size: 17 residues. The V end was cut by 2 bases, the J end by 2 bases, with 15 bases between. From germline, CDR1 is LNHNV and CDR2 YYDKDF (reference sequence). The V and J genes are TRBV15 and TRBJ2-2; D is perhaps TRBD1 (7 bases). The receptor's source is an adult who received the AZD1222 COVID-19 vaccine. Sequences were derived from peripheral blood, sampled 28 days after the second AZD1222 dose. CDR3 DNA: TGTGCCACCAGCAGATTTGGAGGGACAGCCAACACCGGGGAGCTGTTTTTT. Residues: CATSRFGGTANTGELFF.